These 17 T cell receptor beta chains originate from one sample sequenced in a study of blood T cell repertoires in COVID-19. Data came from immunoSEQ multiplex PCR; TCRdb stores just in-frame clones and leaves some out. This table holds hundreds of thousands of clones, around 89% found once. Sequencing was carried out using PBMCs or T cells enriched from blood (not recorded which). The receptors come from a man between 25 and 39 years old who had recovered from COVID-19.

The V and J genes are TRBV5-1 and TRBJ2-1; unclear D gene. Germline V lookup: CDR1 SGHRS, CDR2 YFSETQ. Deletions cut 2 bases from V and 0 bases from J, with 12 bases between. The CDR3 runs to 16 residues. The CDR3 spells CASSFEAFSSYNEQFF. In nucleotides, the CDR3 is TGCGCCAGCAGCTTCGAGGCGTTTAGCTCCTACAATGAGCAGTTCTTC. The whole variable domain, remainder taken from reference TRBV5-1 and TRBJ2-1, is KAGVTQTPRYLIKTRGQQVTLSCSPISGHRSVSWYQQTPGQGLQFLFEYFSETQRNKGNFPGRFSGRQFSNSRSEMNVSTLELGDSALYLCASSFEAFSSYNEQFFGPGTRLTVL.

The chain uses TRBV11-2 and TRBJ2-5, with no clear D. Germline-derived CDR1 and CDR2 are SGHAT and FQNNGV. CDR3 size: 13 residues. Trimming removed 1 base at V and 5 bases at J, with 8 bases between. The CDR3 loop reads CASSLVSLETQYF. DNA of the CDR3: TGTGCCAGCAGCTTAGTCAGTTTGGAGACCCAGTACTTC. The variable domain in full, completed from reference TRBV11-2 and TRBJ2-5, reads EAGVAQSPRYKIIEKRQSVAFWCNPISGHATLYWYQQILGQGPKLLIQFQNNGVVDDSQLPKDRFSAERLKGVDSTLKIQPAKLEDSAVYLCASSLVSLETQYFGPGTRLLVL.

A few counts support this clone. V and J are TRBV28 and TRBJ1-5; D is undetermined. The length of the CDR3 is 12 residues. Trimming shortened V by 8 bases and J by 0 bases, and 5 bases separated the two germline ends. Germline values: CDR1 MDHEN, CDR2 SYDVKM. The CDR3, as DNA: TGTGCCAGCCGGGGTAGCAATCAGCCCCAGCATTTT. As protein: CASRGSNQPQHF.

This clone was observed once. The rearrangement links TRBV2 to TRBJ1-1; D possibly corresponds to TRBD1 (6 bases). CDR1 and CDR2 (germline): SNHLY, FYNNEI. CDR3 length: 14 amino acids. V was clipped by 4 bases and J by 0 bases, with 9 bases between them. This CDR3 reads CASSGQAMNTEAFF. As DNA, the CDR3 is TGTGCCAGCAGTGGACAGGCAATGAACACTGAAGCTTTCTTT.

The chain carries TRBV18 and TRBJ2-1; TRBD2 matches 7 bases. Germline-derived CDR1 and CDR2 are KGHSH and LQKENI. The length of the CDR3 is 13 residues. The V gene end was trimmed by 4 bases and the J gene end by 9 bases; junction bases not matched to a gene: 6. CDR3 nucleotides: TGTGCCAGCTCACTAGCGGGTCGTGGTGAGCAGTTCTTC. It is translated as CASSLAGRGEQFF. Based on the CDR3 plus reference TRBV18 and TRBJ2-1, the full variable domain is NAGVMQNPRHLVRRRGQEARLRCSPMKGHSHVYWYRQLPEEGLKFMVYLQKENIIDESGMPKERFSAEFPKEGPSILRIQQVVRGDSAAYFCASSLAGRGEQFFGPGTRLTVL.

The V call is TRBV2, the J call TRBJ1-2; 9 bases agree with TRBD1. The V gene's germline CDR1 is SNHLY and CDR2 FYNNEI. V dropped 4 bases and J dropped 6; count of bases not matched to a gene: 9. The CDR3 covers 15 residues. CDR3 bases: TGTGCCAGCAGTGCCCCCGGGACAGGGCCCCATGGCTACACCTTC. Translated: CASSAPGTGPHGYTF.

V is TRBV19 and J is TRBJ2-7; TRBD2 aligns across 8 bases. The V segment lost 3 bases and the J segment 4 bases; nucleotides outside the gene matches: 14. In germline, CDR1 is LNHDA, CDR2 SQIVND (reference sequence). This CDR3 has 17 amino acids. The CDR3 spells CASSMQGNSGGPYEQYF. The CDR3 coding sequence is TGTGCCAGTAGTATGCAGGGTAATTCGGGAGGGCCGTACGAGCAGTACTTC.

This clone has more than one count but fewer than ten. The rearrangement uses TRBV5-1 and TRBJ1-2, with 8 bases aligning to TRBD1. The germline V gene encodes CDR1 SGHRS and CDR2 YFSETQ. This CDR3 is built from 15 residues. V was clipped by 4 bases and J by 4 bases; unmatched bases: 9. Here the CDR3 reads CASSPGQGTVYGYTF. In nucleotides, the CDR3 is TGCGCCAGCAGCCCAGGACAGGGTACAGTCTATGGCTACACCTTC.

Ten or more counts support this clone. The gene calls are TRBV19 and TRBJ1-4; D not certain. V was pared by 4 bases and J by 8 bases, with 14 bases between. Looked up from germline, CDR1 is LNHDA and CDR2 is SQIVND (reference sequence). The length of the CDR3 is 14 residues. CDR3 in DNA: TGTGCCAGTAGTAGACCGCCCGGAGGGGAAAAACTGTTTTTT. It yields the protein CASSRPPGGEKLFF. Full variable domain (outside the CDR3, taken from reference TRBV19 and TRBJ1-4): DGGITQSPKYLFRKEGQNVTLSCEQNLNHDAMYWYRQDPGQGLRLIYYSQIVNDFQKGDIAEGYSVSREKKESFPLTVTSAQKNPTAFYLCASSRPPGGEKLFFGSGTQLSVL.

The rearrangement links TRBV27 to TRBJ2-1; 10 positions match TRBD2. V lost 6 bases and J lost 5; bases outside the gene matches: 7. Germline assignment: CDR1 MNHEY and CDR2 SMNVEV (reference sequence). The CDR3 has 15 residues. In DNA, the CDR3 is TGTGCCAGCAGCCCGGGACTAGCGCCAAACAATGAGCAGTTCTTC. Its protein is CASSPGLAPNNEQFF.

The chain uses TRBV27 and TRBJ2-1, with D perhaps matching TRBD1 (5 bases). CDR1 is MNHEY, CDR2 SMNVEV, per germline (reference sequence). V gave up 6 bases and J gave up 0 bases, with 12 bases separating them. CDR3 length: 15 amino acids. The CDR3 reads CASRTTGPSYNEQFF. CDR3 DNA: TGTGCCAGCAGAACTACAGGTCCCTCCTACAATGAGCAGTTCTTC.

The J gene is TRBJ1-1, the V gene TRBV5-1, with D perhaps TRBD1 (6 bases). Trimming cost V 4 bases and J 0 bases, with 22 bases left between them. Germline V gene sequence: CDR1 SGHRS, CDR2 YFSETQ. The CDR3 spans 18 residues. The CDR3 nucleotides are TGCGCCAGCAGCGCGGGCGACAGGCGGCATACAATGAACACTGAAGCTTTCTTT. Translating gives CASSAGDRRHTMNTEAFF.

V and J are TRBV10-2 and TRBJ2-2, with 9 bases matching TRBD1. After removal of 9 bases from V and 4 bases from J, the junction contained 6 bases not matched to a gene. The CDR3 consists of 14 residues. Germline CDR1 reads WSHSY; CDR2 reads SAAADI. CDR3 region: CASVTGQGTGELFF. DNA for the CDR3: TGCGCCAGTGTCACGGGACAGGGCACCGGGGAGCTGTTTTTT.

The chain has TRBV2 and TRBJ1-1; 9 bases match TRBD1. The length of the CDR3 is 14 residues. CDR1 and CDR2 from the germline V gene are SNHLY and FYNNEI. Trimming removed 6 bases from V and 4 bases from J; junction bases left unmatched: 6. The CDR3 reads CASRRGQGLTEAFF. CDR3 DNA: TGTGCCAGCAGGAGGGGACAGGGACTCACTGAAGCTTTCTTT.

The gene calls are TRBV12-3 or TRBV12-4 and TRBJ2-7, with D perhaps matching TRBD2 (5 bases). Trimming cost V 3 bases and J 12 bases, with 12 bases left between them. This CDR3 contains 11 residues. CDR3 loop: CASSFSRGLYF. For the CDR3, the DNA is TGTGCCAGCAGTTTCTCTAGAGGACTGTACTTC.

A few counts support this clone. The gene calls are TRBV7-9 and TRBJ2-7; D uncertain. This CDR3 is built from 13 residues. The V end lost 0 bases, the J end lost 3 bases, and 6 bases lay between the germline ends. Germline CDR1 is SEHNR and CDR2 is FQNEAQ (reference sequence). As DNA, the CDR3 is TGTGCCAGCAGCTTAGCGGAGTTCTACGAGCAGTACTTC. As protein: CASSLAEFYEQYF.

V gene TRBV21-1 combines with J gene TRBJ2-7; the table's D call, TRBD1, has no DNA check behind it. TRBV21-1 represents a pseudogene. The CDR3 runs to 14 residues. The CDR3 DNA sequence: TGTGCCAGCAGCAGACCCGGGACAGACTACGAGCAGTACTTC. Translating gives CASSRPGTDYEQYF.